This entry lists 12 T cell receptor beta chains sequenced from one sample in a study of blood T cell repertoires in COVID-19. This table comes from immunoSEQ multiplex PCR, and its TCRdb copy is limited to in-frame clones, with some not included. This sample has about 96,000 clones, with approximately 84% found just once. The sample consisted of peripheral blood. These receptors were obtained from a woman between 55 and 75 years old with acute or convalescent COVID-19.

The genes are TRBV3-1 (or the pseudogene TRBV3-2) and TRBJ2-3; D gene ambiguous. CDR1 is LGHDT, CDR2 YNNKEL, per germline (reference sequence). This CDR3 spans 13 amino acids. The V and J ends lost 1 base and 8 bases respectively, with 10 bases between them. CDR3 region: CASSQGHDPTQYF. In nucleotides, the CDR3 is TGTGCCAGCAGCCAAGGACACGATCCTACGCAGTATTTT.

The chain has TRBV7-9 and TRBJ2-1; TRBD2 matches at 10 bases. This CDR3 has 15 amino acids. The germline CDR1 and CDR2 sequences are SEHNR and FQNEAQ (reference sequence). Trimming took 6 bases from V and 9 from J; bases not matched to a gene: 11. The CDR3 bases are TGTGCCAGCAGTAAGCTAGCGGGGGTCGGCGGTGAGCAGTTCTTC. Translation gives CASSKLAGVGGEQFF.

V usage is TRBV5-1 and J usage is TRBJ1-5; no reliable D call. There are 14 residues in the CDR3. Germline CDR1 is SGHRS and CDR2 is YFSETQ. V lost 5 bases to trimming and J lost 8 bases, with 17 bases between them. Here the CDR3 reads CASSYAPGVEPQHF. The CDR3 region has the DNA TGCGCCAGCAGTTATGCCCCCGGGGTCGAGCCCCAGCATTTT.

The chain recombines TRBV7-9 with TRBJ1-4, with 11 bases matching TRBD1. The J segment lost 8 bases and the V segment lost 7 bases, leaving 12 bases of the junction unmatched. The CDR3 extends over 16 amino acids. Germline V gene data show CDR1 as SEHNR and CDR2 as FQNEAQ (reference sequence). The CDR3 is CASTFLGGTGGEKLFF. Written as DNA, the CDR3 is TGTGCCAGCACCTTCCTCGGCGGGACAGGGGGAGAAAAACTGTTTTTT.

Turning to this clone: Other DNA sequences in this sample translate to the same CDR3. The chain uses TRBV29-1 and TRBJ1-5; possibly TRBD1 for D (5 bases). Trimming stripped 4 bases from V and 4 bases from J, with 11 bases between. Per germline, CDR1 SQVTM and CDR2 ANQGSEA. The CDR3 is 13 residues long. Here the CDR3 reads CSVARGVNQPQHF. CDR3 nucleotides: TGCAGCGTTGCGCGGGGGGTTAATCAGCCCCAGCATTTT.

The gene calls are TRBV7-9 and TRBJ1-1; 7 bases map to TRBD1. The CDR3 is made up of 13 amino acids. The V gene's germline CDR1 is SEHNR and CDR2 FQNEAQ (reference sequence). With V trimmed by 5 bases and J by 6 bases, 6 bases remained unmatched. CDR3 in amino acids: CASSNRGMAEAFF. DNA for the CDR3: TGTGCCAGCAGCAACAGGGGCATGGCTGAAGCTTTCTTT.

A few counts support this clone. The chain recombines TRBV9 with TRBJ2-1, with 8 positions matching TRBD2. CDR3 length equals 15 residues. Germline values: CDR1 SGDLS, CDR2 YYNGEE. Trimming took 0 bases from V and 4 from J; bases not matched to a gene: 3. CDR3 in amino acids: CASSVGAGGYNEQFF. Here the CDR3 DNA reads TGTGCCAGCAGCGTAGGGGCGGGGGGATACAATGAGCAGTTCTTC.

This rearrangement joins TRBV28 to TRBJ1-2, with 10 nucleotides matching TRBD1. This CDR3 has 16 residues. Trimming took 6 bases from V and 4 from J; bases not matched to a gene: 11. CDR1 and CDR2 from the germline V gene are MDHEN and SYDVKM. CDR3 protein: CASSRDRGATAYGYTF. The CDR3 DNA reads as TGTGCCAGCAGCCGGGACAGGGGCGCTACCGCCTATGGCTACACCTTC.

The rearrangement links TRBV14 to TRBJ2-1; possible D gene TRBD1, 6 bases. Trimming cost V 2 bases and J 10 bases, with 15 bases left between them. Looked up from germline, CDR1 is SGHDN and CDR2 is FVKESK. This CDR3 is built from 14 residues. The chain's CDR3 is CASSQLGRGYEQFF. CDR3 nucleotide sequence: TGTGCCAGCAGCCAACTCGGCAGGGGATACGAGCAGTTCTTC.

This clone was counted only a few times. The CDR3 sequence: CASSPGRGETQYF. The CDR3 DNA reads TGTGCCAGCTCACCTGGTCGAGGAGAGACCCAGTACTTC. The rearrangement joins TRBV18 to TRBJ2-5; D is undetermined. CDR1 and CDR2 from the germline V gene are KGHSH and LQKENI. Trimming stripped 3 bases from V and 4 bases from J, with 9 bases between. The CDR3 is 13 amino acids.

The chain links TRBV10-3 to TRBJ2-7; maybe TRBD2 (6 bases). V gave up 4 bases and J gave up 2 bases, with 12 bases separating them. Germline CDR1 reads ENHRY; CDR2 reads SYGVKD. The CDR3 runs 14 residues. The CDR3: CAISGSGSAYEQYF. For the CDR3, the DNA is TGTGCCATCAGTGGGAGCGGGTCGGCCTACGAGCAGTACTTC.

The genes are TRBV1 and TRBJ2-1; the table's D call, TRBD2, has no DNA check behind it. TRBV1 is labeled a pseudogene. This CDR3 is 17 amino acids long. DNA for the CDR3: TGCACCAGCAGCCAAGACGGAGCGGGGGGAAACTACAATGAGCAGTTCTTC. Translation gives CTSSQDGAGGNYNEQFF.